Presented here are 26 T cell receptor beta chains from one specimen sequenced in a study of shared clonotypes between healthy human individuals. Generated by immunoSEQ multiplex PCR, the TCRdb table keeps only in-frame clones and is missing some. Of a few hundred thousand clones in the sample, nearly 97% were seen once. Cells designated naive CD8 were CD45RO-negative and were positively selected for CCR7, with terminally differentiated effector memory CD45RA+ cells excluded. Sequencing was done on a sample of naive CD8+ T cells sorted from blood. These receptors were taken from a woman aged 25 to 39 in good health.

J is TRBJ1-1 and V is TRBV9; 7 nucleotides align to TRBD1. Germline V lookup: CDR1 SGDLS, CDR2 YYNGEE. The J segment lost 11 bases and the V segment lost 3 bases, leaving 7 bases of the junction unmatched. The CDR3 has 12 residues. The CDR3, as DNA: TGTGCCAGCAGCGGAAGAACAGGGGCGGCTTTCTTT. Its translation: CASSGRTGAAFF.

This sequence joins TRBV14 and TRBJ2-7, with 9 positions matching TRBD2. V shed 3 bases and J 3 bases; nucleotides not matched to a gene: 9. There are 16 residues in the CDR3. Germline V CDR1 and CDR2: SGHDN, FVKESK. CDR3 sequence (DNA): TGTGCCAGCAGCCATTCCAGGCTAGCGGGATTCTACGAGCAGTACTTC. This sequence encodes CASSHSRLAGFYEQYF.

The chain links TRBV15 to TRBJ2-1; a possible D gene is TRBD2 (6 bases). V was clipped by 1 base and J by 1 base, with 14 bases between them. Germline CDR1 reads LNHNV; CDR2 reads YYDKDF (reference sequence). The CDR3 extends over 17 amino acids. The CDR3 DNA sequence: TGTGCCACCAGCAGAGTTGAGGGAGGTTCTTCCTACAATGAGCAGTTCTTC. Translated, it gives CATSRVEGGSSYNEQFF.

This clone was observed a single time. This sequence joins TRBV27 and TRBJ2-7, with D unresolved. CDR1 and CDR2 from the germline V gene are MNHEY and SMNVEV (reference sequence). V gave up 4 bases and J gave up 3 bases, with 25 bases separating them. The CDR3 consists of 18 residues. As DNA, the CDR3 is TGTGCCAGCAGTTCCAACGTGTTGCCCCGGTCCCTAAACTACGAGCAGTACTTC. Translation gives CASSSNVLPRSLNYEQYF.

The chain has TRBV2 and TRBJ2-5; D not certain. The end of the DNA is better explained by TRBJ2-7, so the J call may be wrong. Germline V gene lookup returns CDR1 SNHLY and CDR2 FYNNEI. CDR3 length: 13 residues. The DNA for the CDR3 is TGTGCCAGCACGGACCCAAGAACCTACGAGCAGTACTTC. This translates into CASTDPRTYEQYF.

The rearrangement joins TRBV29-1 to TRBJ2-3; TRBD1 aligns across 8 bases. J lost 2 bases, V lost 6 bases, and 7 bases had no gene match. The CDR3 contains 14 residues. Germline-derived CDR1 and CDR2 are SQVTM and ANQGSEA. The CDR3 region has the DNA TGCAGCGTGAGGGGGGACAGGCTCACAGATACGCAGTATTTT. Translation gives CSVRGDRLTDTQYF.

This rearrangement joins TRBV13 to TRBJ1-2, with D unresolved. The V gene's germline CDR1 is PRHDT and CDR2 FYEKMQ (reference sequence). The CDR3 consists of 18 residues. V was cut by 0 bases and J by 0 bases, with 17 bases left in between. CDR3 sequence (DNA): TGTGCCAGCAGCTTAGGTGGTCTGGCAGGAAAGACTAACTATGGCTACACCTTC. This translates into CASSLGGLAGKTNYGYTF. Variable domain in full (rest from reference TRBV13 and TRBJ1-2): AAGVIQSPRHLIKEKRETATLKCYPIPRHDTVYWYQQGPGQDPQFLISFYEKMQSDKGSIPDRFSAQQFSDYHSELNMSSLELGDSALYFCASSLGGLAGKTNYGYTFGSGTRLTVV.

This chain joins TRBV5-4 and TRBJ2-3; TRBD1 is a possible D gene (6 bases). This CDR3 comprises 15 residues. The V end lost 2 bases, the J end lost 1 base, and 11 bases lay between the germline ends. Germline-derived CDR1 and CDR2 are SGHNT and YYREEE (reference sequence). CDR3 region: CASSFGTLRTDTQYF. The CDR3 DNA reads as TGTGCCAGCAGCTTTGGGACATTGCGCACAGATACGCAGTATTTT.

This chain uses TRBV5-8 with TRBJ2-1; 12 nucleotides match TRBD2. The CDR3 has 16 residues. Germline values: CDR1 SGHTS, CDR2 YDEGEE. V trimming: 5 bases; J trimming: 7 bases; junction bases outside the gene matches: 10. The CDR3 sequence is CASRPTLAGGPNEQFF. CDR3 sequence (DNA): TGTGCCAGCAGACCTACGCTAGCGGGAGGGCCTAATGAGCAGTTCTTC. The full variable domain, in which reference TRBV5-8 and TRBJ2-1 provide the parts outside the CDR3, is EAGVTQSPTHLIKTRGQQATLRCSPISGHTSVYWYQQALGLGLQFLLWYDEGEERNRGNFPPRFSGRQFPNYSSELNVNALELEDSALYLCASRPTLAGGPNEQFFGPGTRLTVL.

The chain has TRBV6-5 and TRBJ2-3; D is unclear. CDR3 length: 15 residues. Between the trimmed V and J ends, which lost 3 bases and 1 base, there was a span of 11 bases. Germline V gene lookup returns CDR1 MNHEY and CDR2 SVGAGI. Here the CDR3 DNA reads TGTGCCAGCAGTTATGGACGCGCCGGCACAGATACGCAGTATTTT. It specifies CASSYGRAGTDTQYF.

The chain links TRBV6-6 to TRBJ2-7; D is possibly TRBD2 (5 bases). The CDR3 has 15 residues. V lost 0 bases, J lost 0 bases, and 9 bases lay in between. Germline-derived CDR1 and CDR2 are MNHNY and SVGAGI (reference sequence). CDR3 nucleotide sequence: TGTGCCAGCAGTTACTCTCCGGGGAGCTCCTACGAGCAGTACTTC. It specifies CASSYSPGSSYEQYF.

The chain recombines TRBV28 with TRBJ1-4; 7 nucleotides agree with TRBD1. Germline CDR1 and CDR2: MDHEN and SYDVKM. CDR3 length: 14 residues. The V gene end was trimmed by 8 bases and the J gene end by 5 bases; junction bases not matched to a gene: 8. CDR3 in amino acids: CASATGDRNEKLFF. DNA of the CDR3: TGTGCCAGCGCTACAGGGGATCGCAATGAAAAACTGTTTTTT.

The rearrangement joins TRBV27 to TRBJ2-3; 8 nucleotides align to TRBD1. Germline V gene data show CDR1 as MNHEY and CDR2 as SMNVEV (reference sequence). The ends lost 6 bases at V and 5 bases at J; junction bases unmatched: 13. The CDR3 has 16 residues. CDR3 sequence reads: CASRFFTGGLGDTQYF. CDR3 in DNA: TGTGCCAGCAGATTTTTCACAGGGGGTTTAGGAGATACGCAGTATTTT.

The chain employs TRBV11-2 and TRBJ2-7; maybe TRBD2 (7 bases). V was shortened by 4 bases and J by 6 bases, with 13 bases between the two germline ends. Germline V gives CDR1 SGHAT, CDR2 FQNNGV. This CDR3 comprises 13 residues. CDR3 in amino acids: CASSSSGGLEQYF. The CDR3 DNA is TGTGCCAGCAGCTCCTCCGGGGGGCTCGAGCAGTACTTC.

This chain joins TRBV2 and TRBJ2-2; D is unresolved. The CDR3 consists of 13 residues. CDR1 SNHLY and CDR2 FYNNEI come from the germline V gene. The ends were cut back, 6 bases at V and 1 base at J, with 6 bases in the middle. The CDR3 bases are TGTGCCAGCAGCGAACAGAACACCGGGGAGCTGTTTTTT. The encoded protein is CASSEQNTGELFF.

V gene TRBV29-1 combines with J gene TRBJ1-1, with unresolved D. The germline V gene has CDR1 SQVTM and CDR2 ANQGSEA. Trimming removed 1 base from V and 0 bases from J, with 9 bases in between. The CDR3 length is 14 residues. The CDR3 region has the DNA TGCAGCGTTGAAGGGGGAGCGCTGAACACTGAAGCTTTCTTT. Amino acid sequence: CSVEGGALNTEAFF.

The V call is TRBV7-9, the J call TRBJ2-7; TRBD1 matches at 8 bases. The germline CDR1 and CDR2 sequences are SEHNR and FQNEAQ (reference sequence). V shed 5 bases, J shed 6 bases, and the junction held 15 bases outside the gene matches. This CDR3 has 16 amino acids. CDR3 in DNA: TGTGCCAGCAGCCGGACCCACAGGGGGATCGATTTCGAGCAGTACTTC. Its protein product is CASSRTHRGIDFEQYF.

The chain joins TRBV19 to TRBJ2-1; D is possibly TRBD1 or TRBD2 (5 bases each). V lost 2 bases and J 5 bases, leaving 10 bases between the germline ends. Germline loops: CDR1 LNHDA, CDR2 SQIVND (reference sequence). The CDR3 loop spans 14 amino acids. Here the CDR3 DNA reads TGTGCCAGTAGTATAATGAGGGGCCACAATGAGCAGTTCTTC. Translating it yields CASSIMRGHNEQFF.

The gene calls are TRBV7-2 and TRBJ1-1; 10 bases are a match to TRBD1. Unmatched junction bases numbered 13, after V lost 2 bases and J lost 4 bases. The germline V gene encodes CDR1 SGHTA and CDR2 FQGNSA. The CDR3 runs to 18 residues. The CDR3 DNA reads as TGTGCCAGCAGCTTACCGCGCGACAGGGGGCGGGTGAGCACTGAAGCTTTCTTT. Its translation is CASSLPRDRGRVSTEAFF.

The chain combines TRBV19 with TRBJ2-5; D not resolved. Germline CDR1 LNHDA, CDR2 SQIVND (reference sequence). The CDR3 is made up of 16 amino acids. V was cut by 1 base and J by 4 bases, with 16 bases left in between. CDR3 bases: TGTGCCAGTAGTATAGGAACGGCGAGAGTTCGAGAGACCCAGTACTTC. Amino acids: CASSIGTARVRETQYF. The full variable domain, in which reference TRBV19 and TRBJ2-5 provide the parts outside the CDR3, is DGGITQSPKYLFRKEGQNVTLSCEQNLNHDAMYWYRQDPGQGLRLIYYSQIVNDFQKGDIAEGYSVSREKKESFPLTVTSAQKNPTAFYLCASSIGTARVRETQYFGPGTRLLVL.

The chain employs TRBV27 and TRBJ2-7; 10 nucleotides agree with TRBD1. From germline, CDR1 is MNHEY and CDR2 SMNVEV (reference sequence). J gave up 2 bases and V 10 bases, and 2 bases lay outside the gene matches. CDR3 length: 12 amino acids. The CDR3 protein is CAIGQGAYEQYF. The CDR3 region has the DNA TGTGCCATCGGACAGGGGGCCTACGAGCAGTACTTC.

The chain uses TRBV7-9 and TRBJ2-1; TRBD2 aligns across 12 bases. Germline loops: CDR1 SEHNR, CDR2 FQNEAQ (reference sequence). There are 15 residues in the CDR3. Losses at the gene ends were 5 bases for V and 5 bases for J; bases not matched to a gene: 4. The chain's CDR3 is CASSQTSGSDNEQFF. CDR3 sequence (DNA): TGTGCCAGCAGCCAGACTAGCGGGAGTGACAATGAGCAGTTCTTC.

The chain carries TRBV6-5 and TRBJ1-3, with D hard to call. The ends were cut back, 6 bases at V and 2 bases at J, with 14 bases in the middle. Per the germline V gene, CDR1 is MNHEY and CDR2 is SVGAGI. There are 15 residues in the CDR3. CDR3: CASSSPGMTGNTIYF. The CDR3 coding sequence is TGTGCCAGCAGCTCGCCGGGGATGACTGGAAACACCATATATTTT.

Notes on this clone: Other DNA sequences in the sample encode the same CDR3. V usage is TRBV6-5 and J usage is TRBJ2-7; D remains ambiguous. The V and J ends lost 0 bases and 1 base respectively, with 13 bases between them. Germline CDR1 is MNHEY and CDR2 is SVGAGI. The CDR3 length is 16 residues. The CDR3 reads CASSYSLAETSYEQYF. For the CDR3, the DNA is TGTGCCAGCAGTTACTCCCTGGCCGAAACATCCTACGAGCAGTACTTC.

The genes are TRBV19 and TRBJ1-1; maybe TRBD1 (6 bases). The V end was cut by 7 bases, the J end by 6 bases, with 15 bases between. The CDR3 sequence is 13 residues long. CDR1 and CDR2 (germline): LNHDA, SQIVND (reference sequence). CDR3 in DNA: TGTGCCAGTATCCGGGGGGCGGACGCTGAAGCTTTCTTT. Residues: CASIRGADAEAFF.

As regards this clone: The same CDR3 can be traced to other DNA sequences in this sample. This CDR3 reads CASSEGSYEQYF. CDR3 in DNA: TGCGCCAGCAGTGAGGGGTCCTACGAGCAGTACTTC. The chain is built from TRBV10-1 and TRBJ2-7; D is undetermined. Trimming took off 2 bases at V and 1 base at J, with 3 bases between the two ends. The germline V gene encodes CDR1 WNHNN and CDR2 SYGVQD (reference sequence). The CDR3 length is 12 residues.